This T cell receptor beta chain was identified in a study of blood T cell repertoires in COVID-19. As for the study in general: Donors in the United States, Italy and Spain gave samples during acute or convalescent COVID-19.

Original data processing: Reference gene primers were amplified, and this amplification served to estimate nucleated cell counts. Here immunoSEQ multiplex PCR was the method, and the copy in TCRdb shows in-frame clones only, minus some. V and J calls and clone size are copied from that table; D and trimming were computed from the DNA. The sample holds about 80,000 clones, more than 65% seen once. Trimming removed 2 bases from V and 5 bases from J; junction bases left unmatched: 8. This CDR3 spans 15 amino acids. Germline V lookup: CDR1 SNHLY, CDR2 FYNNEI. This clonotype originated in an elderly man with acute or convalescent COVID-19. The chain uses TRBV2 and TRBJ2-5; 7 bases agree with TRBD2. The sequenced sample was peripheral blood. In DNA, the CDR3 is TGTGCCAGCAGTGAATCCAGCGGGGCTAAGGAGACCCAGTACTTC. Protein: CASSESSGAKETQYF.